This is a list of T cell receptor beta chains from one sample in a study of blood T cell repertoires in COVID-19. Sequencing used immunoSEQ multiplex PCR; TCRdb keeps in-frame clones, though not all of them. Here the sample spans about 180,000 clones, about four fifths being singletons. Source material: peripheral blood. The origin of the receptors is a human donor in a cohort sampled during active COVID-19. Both conserved end residues are part of each CDR3. The order of the fields is J gene, D gene, clone size, V gene, CDR3 DNA, CDR3 protein. A D gene is named only where the DNA matches it firmly. Clone sizes are given selectively: once, few, many, or a class where the clone is expanded.

>TRBJ2-2|-|-|TRBV21-1
TGTGCCAGCAGCAGCGGAAGCGGGGACTTAAACGCGAACACCGGGGAGCTGTTTTTT
CASSSGSGDLNANTGELFF
>TRBJ1-4|TRBD1|-|TRBV5-5
TGTGCCAGCGGTCTTGGACAGGGGGTTGAAAAACTGTTTTTT
CASGLGQGVEKLFF
>TRBJ1-5|-|few|TRBV7-9
TGTGCCAGCAGCTTGGGGCAGCAAAATCAGCCCCAGCATTTT
CASSLGQQNQPQHF
>TRBJ2-2|-|-|TRBV12-3/TRBV12-4
TGTGCCAGCAGTTCTAAAGCCGGGGAGCTGTTTTTT
CASSSKAGELFF
>TRBJ1-1|TRBD1|-|TRBV3-1/TRBV3-2
TGTGCCAGCAGCCAAGATCGGGACAGGGGGTATGGTGAAGCTTTCTTT
CASSQDRDRGYGEAFF
>TRBJ1-4|-|-|TRBV7-8
TGTGCCAGCAGCTTAAGGGAGACAGGTTTAAATGAAAAACTGTTTTTT
CASSLRETGLNEKLFF
>TRBJ2-7|-|few|TRBV5-1
TGCGCCAGCAGCCCAGACAGCTACGAGCAGTACTTC
CASSPDSYEQYF
>TRBJ2-7|-|-|TRBV7-9
TGTGCCAGCAGCTTAGCCCCTTCTCCCGAGCAGTACTTC
CASSLAPSPEQYF
>TRBJ2-3|TRBD1|once|TRBV30
TGTGCCTGGAGTCCCGACAGGGGGATATTGACAGATACGCAGTATTTT
CAWSPDRGILTDTQYF
>TRBJ1-4|-|-|TRBV14
TGTGCCAGCAGCCAAGATCGGGAAGGGAGGGTCGCAACTAATGAAAAACTGTTTTTT
CASSQDREGRVATNEKLFF
>TRBJ2-1|-|once|TRBV6-2/TRBV6-3
TGTGCCAGCAGTTACTCCGGGTCTCGGGATGAGCAGTTCTTC
CASSYSGSRDEQFF
>TRBJ1-3|-|-|TRBV9
TGTGCCAGCAGCGTAGAAGGAGGGACGGGAAACACCATATATTTT
CASSVEGGTGNTIYF
>TRBJ1-6|-|-|TRBV5-1
TGCGCCAGCAGCCCTGTTAGCTCCTATAATTCACCCCTCCACTTT
CASSPVSSYNSPLHF
>TRBJ2-3|-|once|TRBV3-1/TRBV3-2
TGTGCCAGCAGCCGAAAGGGGGGCACAGATACGCAGTATTTT
CASSRKGGTDTQYF
>TRBJ2-5|TRBD2|-|TRBV19
TGTGCCAGTAATTCCGGGACTAGCAAAGAGACCCAGTACTTC
CASNSGTSKETQYF
>TRBJ2-1|TRBD2|-|TRBV13
TGTGCCAGCAGCCCGGGACTAGCGGGGGGCCCCGGAATCCAATTCTTC
CASSPGLAGGPGIQFF
>TRBJ1-5|TRBD1|-|TRBV29-1
TGCAGCGTTGATTCCCCACAGGGGAGAAATCAGCCCCAGCATTTT
CSVDSPQGRNQPQHF
>TRBJ1-4|-|-|TRBV9
TGTGCCAGCAGTCCCCGGGGAGGGGAACCAACTAATGAAAAACTGTTTTTT
CASSPRGGEPTNEKLFF
>TRBJ2-7|-|once|TRBV11-2
TGTGCCAGCAGCTGGTCGGGGGATATAGGTTACGAGCAGTACTTC
CASSWSGDIGYEQYF
>TRBJ2-3|-|-|TRBV5-4
TGTGCCAGCAGCTTGGATTCTAGCGAGGGAGATACGCAGTATTTT
CASSLDSSEGDTQYF
>TRBJ2-7|-|-|TRBV25-1
TGTGCCAGCAGTGATCACAACTACGAGCAGTACTTC
CASSDHNYEQYF
>TRBJ2-3|-|-|TRBV11-3
TGTGCCAGCAGCTTAGAGGGCACGGGGGAAGGGGCAGATACGCAGTATTTT
CASSLEGTGEGADTQYF
>TRBJ1-2|-|once|TRBV29-1
TGCAGCGTTGAGTCTTCTACAGTAACAAACTATGGCTACACCTTC
CSVESSTVTNYGYTF
>TRBJ2-5|-|-|TRBV6-5
TGTGCCAGCAGTTACACACCCTCCTCCCAAGAGACCCAGTACTTC
CASSYTPSSQETQYF
>TRBJ1-6|-|-|TRBV7-3
TGTGCCAGCAGCTTAAATGCGGGGTCACCCCTCCACTTT
CASSLNAGSPLHF
>TRBJ1-2|-|-|TRBV3-1/TRBV3-2
TGTGCCAGCAAGGACAGTCTCTATGGCTACACCTTC
CASKDSLYGYTF
>TRBJ1-1|-|-|TRBV6-4
TGTGCCAGCAGTGAAGATACGGGGATGAACACTGAAGCTTTCTTT
CASSEDTGMNTEAFF
>TRBJ1-2|TRBD1|-|TRBV24-1
TGTGCCACCAGCACCGGGACAGGGGGTGGCTACACCTTC
CATSTGTGGGYTF
>TRBJ2-2|TRBD2|-|TRBV5-1
TGCGCCAGCAGCTTGTCCCTAGCGGGAACAAACACCGGGGAGCTGTTTTTT
CASSLSLAGTNTGELFF
>TRBJ2-7|TRBD1|-|TRBV29-1
TGCAGCGCCGAGGACAGGGATTACGAGCAGTACTTC
CSAEDRDYEQYF
>TRBJ2-1|TRBD2|once|TRBV5-1
TGCGCCAGCAGACTAGCGGGGGGGAATGAGCAGTTCTTC
CASRLAGGNEQFF
>TRBJ1-2|-|few|TRBV7-9
TGTGCCAGCAGCTTAGGAGACAGTCTCTATGGCTACACCTTC
CASSLGDSLYGYTF
>TRBJ1-5|-|-|TRBV19
TGTGCCAGTAGTTGGGGGAGGGGCATCCAGCCCCAGCATTTT
CASSWGRGIQPQHF
>TRBJ2-1|TRBD2|-|TRBV3-1/TRBV3-2
TGTGCCAGCAGCCCCCTAGCGGGGGCCGGGGAGCAGTTCTTC
CASSPLAGAGEQFF
>TRBJ2-2|TRBD2|-|TRBV7-2
TGTGCCAGCACCCACCGCGGGGGTAACACCGGGGAGCTGTTTTTT
CASTHRGGNTGELFF
>TRBJ2-1|-|-|TRBV6-5
TGTGCCAGCAGTTACTCGGGGACACAAGTTTACAATGAGCAGTTCTTC
CASSYSGTQVYNEQFF
>TRBJ2-1|TRBD1|-|TRBV25-1
TGTGCCAGCAGTCGGGACGTCAGGGGGGAGCAGTTCTTC
CASSRDVRGEQFF
>TRBJ1-5|TRBD1|-|TRBV18
TGTGCCAGCTCGCCGACAGGGCTTGACAGTCAGCCCCAGCATTTT
CASSPTGLDSQPQHF
>TRBJ2-2|TRBD1|-|TRBV4-1
TGCGCCAGCAGCCGGGTCAATCCCGGGACAGACAACACCGGGGAGCTGTTTTTT
CASSRVNPGTDNTGELFF
>TRBJ2-5|TRBD2|-|TRBV7-7
TGTGCCAGCAGCTTAGGGGGTGCGGGGGGGCCGAAGACCCAGTACTTC
CASSLGGAGGPKTQYF
>TRBJ1-2|-|-|TRBV6-2/TRBV6-3
TGTGCCAGCGGCCCGGGGGGGGTTGGAGCTAACTATGGCTACACCTTC
CASGPGGVGANYGYTF
>TRBJ1-5|-|-|TRBV7-3
TGTGCCAGCAGCTTAGCACAGGGTTTGGGTAGCAATCAGCCCCAGCATTTT
CASSLAQGLGSNQPQHF
>TRBJ1-4|-|-|TRBV6-1
TGTGCCAGCAGTGCGCCCACAGGGCGAGCAGTCCCAACTAATGAAAAACTGTTTTTT
CASSAPTGRAVPTNEKLFF
>TRBJ1-1|-|-|TRBV12-5
TGTGCTAGTGGTTTGGGGGGAGGGGGCACTGAAGCTTTCTTT
CASGLGGGGTEAFF
>TRBJ2-5|-|-|TRBV5-6
TGTGCCAGCAGCTTTAGGGGGGGGCCCCAAGAGACCCAGTACTTC
CASSFRGGPQETQYF
>TRBJ2-7|TRBD1|once|TRBV19
TGTGCCAGTAGTATTTCTTTGGGGGACAGGGGATACGAGCAGTACTTC
CASSISLGDRGYEQYF
>TRBJ2-4|-|-|TRBV9
TGTGCCAGCAGCGCCGGAAACATTCAGTACTTC
CASSAGNIQYF